The clone carrying this T cell receptor beta chain has only a few counts. The sample is drawn from a study of T cells after yellow fever vaccination. This CDR3 is 13 amino acids long. V lost 0 bases and J 5 bases, leaving 9 bases between the germline ends. CDR1 and CDR2 from the germline V gene are SGHRS and YFSETQ. TCRdb analysed the 5' RACE reads with MiXCR anew, one entry per CDR3 protein. The sample has 400,000 to 450,000 distinct CDR3 sequences, under 20% seen once; the top ten hold 15% to 20%. The TCR was taken from a man aged 18 to 30 who received the YFV17D yellow fever vaccine. Sequences were derived from PBMCs, sampled before the yellow fever booster vaccination. The chain employs TRBV5-1 and TRBJ2-7; D is undetermined. CDR3 bases: TGCGCCAGCAGCTTGGAGGGTTCGGACGAGCAGTACTTC. Translating gives CASSLEGSDEQYF.